The entry below gives a single T cell receptor beta chain sequence along with its context. The sample holds many counts of this clonotype. Its antigen is currently not known. Qualities for individual bases were not recorded, and no much larger clone is one base off. Receptor amplification or capture employed PCR. The data were produced on a NextSeq 500. Preparation of bulk TCR libraries followed a previously described approach, with the TCR primers listed in Table S5. Total RNA was purified with the Qiagen AllPrep DNA/RNA kit. Before analysis, reads from multiple sequencing runs of the same library were pooled. From the authors' description of their analysis: Reads were retained only if the reads had an exact TCR constant sequence, and the retained reads were trimmed to 150 nt and grouped according to their 12-nt molecular barcodes. Reads within each barcode group were sub-clustered using a 15% Levenshtein threshold, and quality-weighted consensus sequences were constructed for each RNA molecule. Non-functional sequences were filtered out, along with any lower-count sequence sitting one edit away from another sequence. Based on a fit of two negative binomial distributions, barcode sub-clusters having less than 20% of the maximum read count were discarded. Through fastp at Q25 and MiXCR, TCRdb rebuilt clones from the public reads, retaining in-frame beta chains. Every CDR3 protein is listed once, alongside the most common genes and DNA of its rows. The V and J calls were determined by TCRdb, not by the authors. The sample yields hundreds of thousands of distinct CDR3 sequences; about 25% were counted once. Together, the top ten hold about 0.81% of the sample.

Libraries of naive CD8 T cells were built from around 20,000 to 990,000 sorted cells, with 10%, 30% or 50% of the purified RNA used. Naive CD8 T cells, defined as CD8+CD4-CCR7+CD45RA+, were FACS-sorted into RLT Plus buffer on a BD FACSAria II. To test detection sensitivity, Jurkat RNA equal to 10 or so TCR copies was added to samples of 20,000-1,000,000 naive CD8 T cells. CD8 T cells were enriched with RosetteSep CD8+ T Cell Enrichment Cocktail and Ficoll-Paque, followed by ACK red cell lysis. The data were obtained in a study of molecular identifiers for immune sequencing clone quantification (dated by TCRdb to the late 2010s). For context, the study as a whole: For a replicate experiment, RNA from approximately 20,000 or 98,000 naive CD8 T cells was divided into five aliquots, and four of the five aliquots were sequenced. CD8 T cells were used in a methods study to benchmark molecular-identifier clustering-based TCR repertoire sequencing (MIDCIRS) and TCR RNA copy counting.

CDR1 and CDR2, per the germline V gene, are LGHNA and YSLEER. The germline V end is reduced by 1 base and the J end by 7 bases; junction bases left unmatched: 6. The CDR3 sequence holds 15 residues, the cysteine and phenylalanine included. Only the CDR3 DNA is retained, 45 bases long and in frame from the first base. Paper-wide results and their limitations: Even against a background of around 900,000 naive CD8 T cells, spiked-in Jurkat TCR RNA amounting to a single cell's worth was reported to be detectable. When barcode sub-clustering was omitted, TCR diversity was inflated by chimeric consensus sequences, with chimeras reaching as high as 47%. Naive libraries contained spiked-in Jurkat TCR RNA (roughly ten copies' worth), which is not part of the donor repertoire. Around 2.9 recovered TCR RNA copies per cell were obtained by modeling, versus roughly 10 by digital PCR, implying a capture efficiency of 30% to 35%. The sizes of highly expanded clones could end up underestimated when identical TCR molecules share a barcode. In CMV-specific effector cells, over 97% of molecules were held by clones above 20 RNA copies, whereas under 1% of molecules were held by such clones in naive cells.

The sequence derives from a human donor in good health. Some libraries in this study had Jurkat cell RNA spiked in. The material sequenced was naive CD8+ T cells from blood, with Jurkat cell RNA spiked in. The cell subset or site label of this sample denotes: FACS-sorted CD8+CD4-CCR7+CD45RA+ naive T cells. The rearranged segments are TRBV4-3 and TRBJ2-7; 11 nucleotides in the junction match TRBD2. The CDR3 reads as follows: CASSQGFSGGAEQYF. The base sequence is TGCGCCAGCAGCCAAGGGTTTAGCGGGGGGGCAGAGCAGTACTTC.